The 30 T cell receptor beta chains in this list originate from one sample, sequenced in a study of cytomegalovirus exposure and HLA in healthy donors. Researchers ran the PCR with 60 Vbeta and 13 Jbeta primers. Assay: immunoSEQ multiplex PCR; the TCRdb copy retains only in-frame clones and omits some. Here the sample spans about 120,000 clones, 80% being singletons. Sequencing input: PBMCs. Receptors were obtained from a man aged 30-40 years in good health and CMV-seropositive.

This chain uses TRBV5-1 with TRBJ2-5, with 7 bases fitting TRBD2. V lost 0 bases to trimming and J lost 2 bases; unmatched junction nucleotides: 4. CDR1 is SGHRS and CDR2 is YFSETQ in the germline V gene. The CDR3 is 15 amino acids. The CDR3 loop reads CASSLGLAGQETQYF. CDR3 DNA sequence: TGCGCCAGCAGCTTGGGACTAGCAGGGCAAGAGACCCAGTACTTC.

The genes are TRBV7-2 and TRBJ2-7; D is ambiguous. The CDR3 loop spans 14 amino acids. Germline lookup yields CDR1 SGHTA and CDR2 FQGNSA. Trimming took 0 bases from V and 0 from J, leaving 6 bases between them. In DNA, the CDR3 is TGTGCCAGCAGCTTAGCCGCCTACTCCTACGAGCAGTACTTC. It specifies CASSLAAYSYEQYF.

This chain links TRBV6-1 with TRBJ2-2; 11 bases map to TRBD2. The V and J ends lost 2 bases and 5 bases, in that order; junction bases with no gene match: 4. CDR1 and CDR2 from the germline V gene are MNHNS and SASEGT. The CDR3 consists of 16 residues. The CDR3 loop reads CASSENLAGGTGELFF. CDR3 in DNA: TGTGCCAGCAGTGAAAACCTAGCGGGGGGTACCGGGGAGCTGTTTTTT.

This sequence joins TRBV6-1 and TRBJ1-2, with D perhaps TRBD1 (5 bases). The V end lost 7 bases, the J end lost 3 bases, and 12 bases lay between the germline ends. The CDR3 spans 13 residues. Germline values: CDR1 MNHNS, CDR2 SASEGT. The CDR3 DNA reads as TGTGCCAGCAAGCCGGGGGAGTACTATGGCTACACCTTC. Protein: CASKPGEYYGYTF.

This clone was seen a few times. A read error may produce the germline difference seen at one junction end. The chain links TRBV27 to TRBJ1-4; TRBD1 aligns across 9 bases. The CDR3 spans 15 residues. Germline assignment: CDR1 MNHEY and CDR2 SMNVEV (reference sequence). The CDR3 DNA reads TGTGCCAGCAGCTTATCCGGGACAGGGCTGGAAAAACTGTTTTTT. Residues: CASSLSGTGLEKLFF.

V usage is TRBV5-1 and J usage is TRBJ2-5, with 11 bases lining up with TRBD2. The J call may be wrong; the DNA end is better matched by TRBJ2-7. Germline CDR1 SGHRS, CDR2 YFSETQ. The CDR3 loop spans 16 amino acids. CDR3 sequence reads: CASRPGLAGTRYEQYF. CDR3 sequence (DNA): TGCGCCAGCAGACCTGGACTAGCGGGTACACGCTACGAGCAGTACTTC.

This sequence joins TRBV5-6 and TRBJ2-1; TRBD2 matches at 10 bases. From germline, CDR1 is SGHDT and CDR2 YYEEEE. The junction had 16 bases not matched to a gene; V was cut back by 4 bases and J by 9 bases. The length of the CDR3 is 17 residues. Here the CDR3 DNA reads TGTGCCAGCAGCATTTCGCCCGGCAGCGGGGGGGCCGCTGAGCAGTTCTTC. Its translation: CASSISPGSGGAAEQFF.

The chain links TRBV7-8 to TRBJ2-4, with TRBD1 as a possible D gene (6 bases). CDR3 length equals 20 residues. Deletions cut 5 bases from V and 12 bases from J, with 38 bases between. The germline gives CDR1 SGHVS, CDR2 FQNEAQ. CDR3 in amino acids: CASSPLQAPFSQKPPGAQYF. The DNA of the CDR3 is TGTGCCAGCAGCCCACTCCAGGCCCCCTTTAGCCAAAAACCCCCAGGGGCTCAGTACTTC.

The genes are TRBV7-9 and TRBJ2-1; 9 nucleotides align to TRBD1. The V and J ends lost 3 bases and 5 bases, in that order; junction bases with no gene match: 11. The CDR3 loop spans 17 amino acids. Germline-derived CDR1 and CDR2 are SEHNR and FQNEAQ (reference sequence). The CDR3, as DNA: TGTGCCAGCAGCTTCGCCGGGACAGGGAAGGGGAACAATGAGCAGTTCTTC. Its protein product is CASSFAGTGKGNNEQFF.

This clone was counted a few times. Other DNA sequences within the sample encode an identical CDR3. The CDR3 is CSASRESNYGYTF. CDR3 coding DNA: TGCAGCGCATCCCGGGAATCTAACTATGGCTACACCTTC. V gene TRBV29-1 combines with J gene TRBJ1-2; D not resolved. Per germline, CDR1 SQVTM and CDR2 ANQGSEA. Trimming took 7 bases from V and 0 from J, leaving 12 bases between them. CDR3 length: 13 residues.

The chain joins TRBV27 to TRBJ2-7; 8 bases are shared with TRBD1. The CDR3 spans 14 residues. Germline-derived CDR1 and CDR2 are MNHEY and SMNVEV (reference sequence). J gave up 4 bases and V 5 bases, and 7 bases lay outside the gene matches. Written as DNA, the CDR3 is TGTGCCAGCAGTCTTCGGACAGGGACGTACGAGCAGTACTTC. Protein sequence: CASSLRTGTYEQYF.

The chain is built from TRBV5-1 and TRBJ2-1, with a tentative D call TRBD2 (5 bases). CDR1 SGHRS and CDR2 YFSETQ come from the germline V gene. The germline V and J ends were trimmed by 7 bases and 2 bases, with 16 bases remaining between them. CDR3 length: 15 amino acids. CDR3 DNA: TGCGCCAGCTTTAAAACACTGGGAGCCTACAATGAGCAGTTCTTC. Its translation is CASFKTLGAYNEQFF.

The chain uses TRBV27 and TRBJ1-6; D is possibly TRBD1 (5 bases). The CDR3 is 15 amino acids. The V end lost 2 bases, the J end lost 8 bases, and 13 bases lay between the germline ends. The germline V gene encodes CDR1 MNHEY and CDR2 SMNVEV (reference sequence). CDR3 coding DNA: TGTGCCAGCAGTTTAGACAGAACGTACCATTCACCCCTCCACTTT. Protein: CASSLDRTYHSPLHF.

CDR3 DNA sequence: TGTGCCAGCAGCTTAGGGCCGGGACAGAGAGAGACCCAGTACTTC. Its translation is CASSLGPGQRETQYF. This chain links TRBV11-3 with TRBJ2-5; 7 bases are shared with TRBD1. CDR3 length equals 15 residues. The V gene end was trimmed by 1 base and the J gene end by 4 bases; junction bases not matched to a gene: 6. CDR1 is SGHNT and CDR2 is YENEEA in the germline V gene.

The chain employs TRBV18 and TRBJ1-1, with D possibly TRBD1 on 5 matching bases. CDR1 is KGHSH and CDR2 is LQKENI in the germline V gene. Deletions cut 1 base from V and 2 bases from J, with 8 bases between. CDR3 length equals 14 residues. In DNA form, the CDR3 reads TGTGCCAGCTCACCACGACAGAGAAACACTGAAGCTTTCTTT. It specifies CASSPRQRNTEAFF. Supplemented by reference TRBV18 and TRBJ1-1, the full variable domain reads NAGVMQNPRHLVRRRGQEARLRCSPMKGHSHVYWYRQLPEEGLKFMVYLQKENIIDESGMPKERFSAEFPKEGPSILRIQQVVRGDSAAYFCASSPRQRNTEAFFGQGTRLTVV.

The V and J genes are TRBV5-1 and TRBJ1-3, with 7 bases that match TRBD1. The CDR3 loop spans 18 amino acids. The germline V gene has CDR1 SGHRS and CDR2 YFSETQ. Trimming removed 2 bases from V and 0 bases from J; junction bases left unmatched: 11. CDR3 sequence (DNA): TGCGCCAGCAGCTTCAATTTTTGGGACAGAACCTCTGGAAACACCATATATTTT. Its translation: CASSFNFWDRTSGNTIYF.

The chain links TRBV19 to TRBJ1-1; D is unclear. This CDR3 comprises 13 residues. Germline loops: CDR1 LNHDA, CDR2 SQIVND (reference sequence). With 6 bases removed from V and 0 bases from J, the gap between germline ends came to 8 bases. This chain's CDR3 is CASSSTVNTEAFF. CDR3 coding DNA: TGTGCCAGTAGCTCTACAGTGAACACTGAAGCTTTCTTT.

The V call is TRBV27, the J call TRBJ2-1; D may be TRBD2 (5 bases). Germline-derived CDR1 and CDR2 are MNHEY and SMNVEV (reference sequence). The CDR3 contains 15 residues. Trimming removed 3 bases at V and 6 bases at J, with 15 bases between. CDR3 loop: CASSFSRGPFNEQFF. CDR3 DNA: TGTGCCAGCAGTTTTTCCCGAGGGCCGTTCAATGAGCAGTTCTTC.

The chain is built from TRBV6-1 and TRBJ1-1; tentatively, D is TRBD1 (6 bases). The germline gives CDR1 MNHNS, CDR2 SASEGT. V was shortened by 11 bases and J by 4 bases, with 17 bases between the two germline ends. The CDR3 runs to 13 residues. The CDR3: CACSRGGGTEAFF. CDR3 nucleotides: TGTGCCTGCTCCAGGGGCGGGGGCACTGAAGCTTTCTTT.

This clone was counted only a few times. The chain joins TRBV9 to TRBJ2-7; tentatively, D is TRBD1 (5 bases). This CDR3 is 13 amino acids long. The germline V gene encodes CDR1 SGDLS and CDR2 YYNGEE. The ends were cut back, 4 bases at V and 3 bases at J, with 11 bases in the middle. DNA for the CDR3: TGTGCCAGCAGCCCTCAGGGTTACTACGAGCAGTACTTC. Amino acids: CASSPQGYYEQYF.

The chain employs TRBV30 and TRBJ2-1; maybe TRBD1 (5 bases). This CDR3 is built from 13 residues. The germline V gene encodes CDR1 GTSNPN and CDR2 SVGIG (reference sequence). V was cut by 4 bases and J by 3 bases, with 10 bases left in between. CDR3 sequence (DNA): TGTGCCTGGATAGGGGTAAGCTACAATGAGCAGTTCTTC. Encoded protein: CAWIGVSYNEQFF.

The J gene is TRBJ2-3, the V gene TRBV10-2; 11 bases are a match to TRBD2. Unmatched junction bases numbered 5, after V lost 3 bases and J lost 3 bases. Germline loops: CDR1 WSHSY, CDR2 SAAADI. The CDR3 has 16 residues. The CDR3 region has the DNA TGCGCCAGCAGTGACTTGGGACTAGCGGAGACAGATACGCAGTATTTT. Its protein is CASSDLGLAETDTQYF.

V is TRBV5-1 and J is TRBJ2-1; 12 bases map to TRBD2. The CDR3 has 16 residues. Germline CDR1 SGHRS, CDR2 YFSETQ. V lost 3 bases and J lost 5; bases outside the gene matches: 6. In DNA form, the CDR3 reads TGCGCCAGCAGCTATCGGACTAGCGGGGTAGACAATGAGCAGTTCTTC. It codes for CASSYRTSGVDNEQFF.

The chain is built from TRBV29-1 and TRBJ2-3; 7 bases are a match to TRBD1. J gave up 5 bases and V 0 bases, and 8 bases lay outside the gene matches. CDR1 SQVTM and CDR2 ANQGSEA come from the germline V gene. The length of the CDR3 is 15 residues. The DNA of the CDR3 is TGCAGCGTTGAAGACCCTCGACAGGGCGGAGATACGCAGTATTTT. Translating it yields CSVEDPRQGGDTQYF.

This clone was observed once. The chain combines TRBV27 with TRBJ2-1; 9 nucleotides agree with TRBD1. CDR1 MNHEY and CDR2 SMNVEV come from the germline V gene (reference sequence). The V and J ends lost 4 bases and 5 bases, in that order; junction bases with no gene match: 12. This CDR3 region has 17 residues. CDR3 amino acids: CASSWGPGTGLDNEQFF. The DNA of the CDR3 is TGTGCCAGCAGTTGGGGTCCCGGGACAGGGTTGGACAATGAGCAGTTCTTC.

For the CDR3, the DNA is TGCGCCAGCAGTGAGGGCCAATCTGGAAACACCATATATTTT. Amino acids: CASSEGQSGNTIYF. The chain links TRBV10-2 to TRBJ1-3; D remains ambiguous. The length of the CDR3 is 14 residues. Germline CDR1 WSHSY, CDR2 SAAADI. V was shortened by 2 bases and J by 1 base, with 6 bases between the two germline ends.

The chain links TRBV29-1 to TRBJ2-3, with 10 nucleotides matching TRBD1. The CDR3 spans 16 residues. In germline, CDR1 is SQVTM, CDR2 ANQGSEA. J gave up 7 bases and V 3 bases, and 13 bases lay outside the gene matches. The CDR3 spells CSVDRASGQGRNTQYF. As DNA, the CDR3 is TGCAGCGTTGATCGGGCCTCGGGACAGGGGAGGAATACGCAGTATTTT.

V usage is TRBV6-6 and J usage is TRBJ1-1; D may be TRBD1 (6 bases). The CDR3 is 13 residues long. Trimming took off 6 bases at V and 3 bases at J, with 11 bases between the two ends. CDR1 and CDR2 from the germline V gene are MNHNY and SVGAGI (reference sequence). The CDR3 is CASRRTVHTEAFF. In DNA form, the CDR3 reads TGTGCCAGCAGGCGGACAGTGCACACTGAAGCTTTCTTT.

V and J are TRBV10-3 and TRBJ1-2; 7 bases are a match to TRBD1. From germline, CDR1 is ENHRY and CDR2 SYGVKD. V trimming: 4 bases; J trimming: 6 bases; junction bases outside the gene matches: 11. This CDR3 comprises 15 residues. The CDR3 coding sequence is TGTGCCATCAGTGGTTTACCCAGAGGGGGCGATGGCTACACCTTC. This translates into CAISGLPRGGDGYTF.

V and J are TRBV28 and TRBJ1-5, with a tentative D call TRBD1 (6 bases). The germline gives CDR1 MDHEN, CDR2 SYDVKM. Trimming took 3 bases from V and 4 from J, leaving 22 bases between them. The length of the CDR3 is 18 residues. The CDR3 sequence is CASSFGGGHFGRNQPQHF. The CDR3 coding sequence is TGTGCCAGCAGTTTCGGAGGGGGGCATTTCGGGAGGAATCAGCCCCAGCATTTT.